The 7 T cell receptor beta chains below all came from one sample that was sequenced in a study of blood T cell repertoires in COVID-19. The data were produced by immunoSEQ multiplex PCR, yet TCRdb's version contains in-frame clones alone and is incomplete. Of a few hundred thousand clones detected, approximately 82% appear once; the ten largest clones hold approximately 2.9%. Specimen: peripheral blood. The receptors derive from a man aged 45-60 years with active or convalescent COVID-19.

V is TRBV29-1 and J is TRBJ1-2; D perhaps matches TRBD1 (6 bases). Germline CDR1 reads SQVTM; CDR2 reads ANQGSEA. V was pared by 3 bases and J by 12 bases, with 17 bases between. The CDR3 runs to 12 residues. The CDR3: CSVDRGAGTNTF. The CDR3 DNA reads as TGCAGCGTTGATCGGGGGGCAGGAACTAACACCTTC.

The chain uses TRBV18 and TRBJ1-1; D may be TRBD1 (5 bases). The CDR3 is 15 amino acids. Trimming took off 6 bases at V and 4 bases at J, with 18 bases between the two ends. Germline V CDR1 and CDR2: KGHSH, LQKENI. The CDR3 DNA sequence: TGTGCCAGCTCGCCTAAATTCAGGGAATCCACTGAAGCTTTCTTT. Its protein is CASSPKFRESTEAFF.

This sequence joins TRBV23-1 and TRBJ2-7; 8 nucleotides align to TRBD1. TRBV23-1 qualifies as an ORF whose function is uncertain. Trimming at V came to 8 bases and at J to 1 base, leaving 4 bases not matched to a gene. This CDR3 region has 13 residues. This CDR3 reads CASGDRISYEQYF. The CDR3 DNA follows: TGCGCCAGCGGGGACAGGATTTCCTACGAGCAGTACTTC.

This chain joins TRBV5-6 and TRBJ1-2, with D unresolved. V was trimmed by 4 bases and J by 2 bases, leaving 9 bases between them. The germline V gene has CDR1 SGHDT and CDR2 YYEEEE. This CDR3 region has 13 residues. The CDR3 DNA follows: TGTGCCAGCAGCGATGACACCAACTATGGCTACACCTTC. Translated: CASSDDTNYGYTF.

The chain joins TRBV19 to TRBJ1-2; 8 bases map to TRBD1. V lost 4 bases, J lost 7 bases, and 8 bases stayed unmatched. This CDR3 region has 14 residues. Germline assignment: CDR1 LNHDA and CDR2 SQIVND (reference sequence). The CDR3 loop is CASSNRQGLSGYTF. The CDR3 nucleotides read TGTGCCAGTAGTAACCGACAGGGGTTGAGTGGCTACACCTTC. Full variable domain (outside the CDR3, taken from reference TRBV19 and TRBJ1-2): DGGITQSPKYLFRKEGQNVTLSCEQNLNHDAMYWYRQDPGQGLRLIYYSQIVNDFQKGDIAEGYSVSREKKESFPLTVTSAQKNPTAFYLCASSNRQGLSGYTFGSGTRLTVV.

J is TRBJ2-1 and V is TRBV30; 9 bases agree with TRBD1. CDR3 length: 14 amino acids. From germline, CDR1 is GTSNPN and CDR2 SVGIG (reference sequence). Trimming took 5 bases from V and 4 from J; bases not matched to a gene: 6. The CDR3 spells CAWAGTGLYNEQFF. CDR3 in DNA: TGTGCCTGGGCCGGGACAGGGCTATACAATGAGCAGTTCTTC.

The J gene is TRBJ2-2, the V gene TRBV25-1; a possible D gene is TRBD2 (6 bases). Trimming removed 5 bases from V and 7 bases from J, with 11 bases in between. There are 13 residues in the CDR3. Germline loops: CDR1 MGHDK, CDR2 SYGVNS. The CDR3 is CASSKTGDGELFF. The CDR3 nucleotides are TGTGCCAGCAGTAAGACGGGGGACGGGGAGCTGTTTTTT.